These 13 T cell receptor gamma chains were sequenced from one sample in a study of human gamma delta and Vdelta1 T cells. TCRdb redid the clone calls on the PCR reads with CATT. The data contain 7,000 to 10,000 gamma-chain clones, around 50% of them singletons. Their antigens remain unidentified. The specimen sequenced was Vdelta1 gamma-delta T cells from blood grown in culture (DOT cells). The receptors originated from a human donor in good health.

Concerning this clone itself: Compared with germline, one end of the junction differs, possibly owing to a read error. The rearrangement uses TRGV9 and TRGJ1 or TRGJ2. This CDR3 spans 14 amino acids. The germline CDR1 and CDR2 sequences are GITISATS and ISYDGTV (reference sequence). The CDR3 sequence is CALCEVRNYYKKLF. CDR3 coding DNA: TGTGCCTTGTGTGAGGTGCGGAATTATTATAAGAAACTCTTT.

The chain combines TRGV10 with TRGJP2. TRGV10 is an ORF; its function is uncertain. The J segment lost 0 bases and the V segment lost 9 bases, leaving 5 bases of the junction unmatched. The CDR3 runs 14 residues. CDR3 residues: CAACFDSSDWIKTF. CDR3 coding DNA: TGTGCTGCGTGTTTCGATAGTAGTGATTGGATCAAGACGTTT.

As for this clone: The junction departs from the called germline gene at one end, perhaps through a read error. At the DNA level, this CDR3 is encoded by other sequences in the same sample as well. The rearrangement joins TRGV4 to TRGJ1 or TRGJ2. The germline gives CDR1 EGSTGY, CDR2 YDSYTSSV. The CDR3 runs 11 residues. DNA for the CDR3: TGTGCCACCTGGGATGTCTATAAGAAGCTCTTT. Translated, it gives CATWDVYKKLF.

The table lists this clone with a few counts. This chain joins TRGV3 and TRGJP2. Germline lookup yields CDR1 VTNTFY and CDR2 YDVSTARD (reference sequence). There are 19 residues in the CDR3. Trimming at V came to 0 bases and at J to 0 bases, leaving 13 bases not matched to a gene. The CDR3, as DNA: TGTGCCACCTGGGACAGGATCAGTAGGCGATATAGTAGTGATTGGATCAAGACGTTT. Translated, it gives CATWDRISRRYSSDWIKTF.

The chain joins TRGV9 to TRGJ1 or TRGJ2. CDR1 GITISATS and CDR2 ISYDGTV come from the germline V gene (reference sequence). The CDR3 contains 17 residues. Losses at the gene ends were 0 bases for V and 0 bases for J; bases not matched to a gene: 11. The CDR3 reads CALWEVGSRTNYYKKLF. The CDR3 nucleotides are TGTGCCTTGTGGGAGGTGGGAAGCCGTACGAATTATTATAAGAAACTCTTT.

This chain connects TRGV10 to TRGJP2. TRGV10 is treated as an ORF (open reading frame) with a function not yet certain. The CDR3 runs 12 residues. The ends lost 8 bases at V and 12 bases at J; junction bases unmatched: 10. CDR3 DNA: TGTGCTGCGTGGACTGTGGATCGGATCAAGACGTTT. It codes for CAAWTVDRIKTF.

In this sample, this clone turned up a few times. The genes are TRGV4 and TRGJ1 or TRGJ2. The CDR3 is 12 amino acids. The germline CDR1 and CDR2 sequences are EGSTGY and YDSYTSSV. Trimming took 2 bases from V and 7 from J; bases not matched to a gene: 5. Here the CDR3 DNA reads TGTGCCACCTGGGATGACCGCTATAAGAAACTCTTT. It translates to CATWDDRYKKLF.

Regarding this clone: This sequence may be a read error, since a much larger clone differs from it by one base. The identical CDR3 is also encoded by other nucleotide sequences in the sample. This rearrangement joins TRGV2 to TRGJ1 or TRGJ2. J was trimmed by 3 bases and V by 1 base; bases with no gene match: 3. The germline gives CDR1 EGSNGY, CDR2 YDSYNSKV. There are 13 residues in the CDR3. Written as DNA, the CDR3 is TGTGCCACCTGGGACGGTTTTTATTATAAGAAACTCTTT. It codes for CATWDGFYYKKLF.

Comment on this clone: One junction end does not reproduce the germline sequence, and a read error may be involved. This CDR3 is also generated by other DNA sequences in the sample. This sequence joins TRGV9 and TRGJ1 or TRGJ2. This CDR3 region has 14 residues. Germline V CDR1 and CDR2: GITISATS, ISYDGTV (reference sequence). The CDR3 region has the DNA TGCGCCTTGTGGGAGGTCAGGAATTATTATAAGAAACTCTTT. Translation gives CALWEVRNYYKKLF.

A few counts support this clone. The rearrangement links TRGV3 to TRGJP2. Germline V gene lookup returns CDR1 VTNTFY and CDR2 YDVSTARD (reference sequence). V trimming: 0 bases; J trimming: 5 bases; junction bases outside the gene matches: 9. The length of the CDR3 is 16 residues. The CDR3 protein is CATWDRPFDSDWIKTF. Here the CDR3 DNA reads TGTGCCACCTGGGACAGGCCGTTTGACAGTGATTGGATCAAGACGTTT.

In this sample, this clone turned up once. The chain employs TRGV2 and TRGJ1 or TRGJ2. V lost 0 bases and J lost 6; bases outside the gene matches: 5. Germline CDR1 reads EGSNGY; CDR2 reads YDSYNSKV. The CDR3 runs 13 residues. The CDR3, as DNA: TGTGCCACCTGGGACGGGTCCCTTTATAAGAAACTCTTT. Translated, it gives CATWDGSLYKKLF.

The rearrangement uses TRGV8 and TRGJ1 or TRGJ2. Germline V CDR1 and CDR2: VENAVY, YDSYNSRV. This CDR3 is built from 13 residues. V gave up 6 bases and J gave up 6 bases; unmatched junction bases: 11. The CDR3 DNA follows: TGTGCCACCTGGCCCCCCCCACGTTATAAGAAACTCTTT. This codes for CATWPPPRYKKLF.

There are a few counts of this clone. The chain combines TRGV8 with TRGJ1 or TRGJ2. CDR3 length: 11 amino acids. V shed 2 bases and J 8 bases; nucleotides not matched to a gene: 3. Looked up from germline, CDR1 is VENAVY and CDR2 is YDSYNSRV. CDR3 in amino acids: CATWDTNKKLF. CDR3 DNA sequence: TGTGCCACCTGGGATACGAATAAGAAACTCTTT.